This T cell receptor beta chain is from a study of metastatic and nonmetastatic thyroid tumors. Study summary: A comparison of repertoires was made across blood and tumor or nodule tissue from malignant and benign thyroid patients. The study, taken as a whole, reports: Patients with malignant thyroid tumors reportedly had significantly higher TCR beta diversity than those with benign nodules, in blood and tumor.

MiXCR was used by TCRdb to re-call the PCR reads. Found here are 35,000 to 50,000 clones, 17% of them singletons; the top ten hold more than 9%. This clone was detected many times. Its matching antigen is unknown. Until they underwent thyroid surgery, no patient had received any treatment. CDR3 length: 14 residues. J lost 8 bases, V lost 3 bases, and 4 bases had no gene match. CDR1 KGHSH and CDR2 LQKENI come from the germline V gene. The chain employs TRBV18 and TRBJ1-4; 9 bases map to TRBD1. What was sequenced was tumor tissue. The sequence derives from a female donor with papillary thyroid cancer or a benign thyroid nodule (not recorded which). Some clones in this sample may be carry-over from other donors' samples. The CDR3 spells CASSPGTGREKLFF. The CDR3 nucleotides are TGTGCCAGCTCACCTGGGACAGGGAGGGAAAAACTGTTTTTT.